This T cell receptor (beta chain) appears in the sequencing data of a study of breast tumors, draining lymph nodes, adjacent tissues. The CDR3 covers 13 residues. The V and J ends lost 3 bases and 7 bases, in that order; junction bases with no gene match: 4. TCRdb called the multiplex PCR reads again in MiXCR, with one record for every CDR3 protein. The sample includes about 89,000 distinct CDR3 sequences, around 30% seen only once; the top ten take 8.1%. Axillary draining lymph nodes of breast cancer patients supplied the node samples. In its sample, this clonotype was seen many times. Its antigen remains unidentified. Study results and limitations: Tumor repertoires ranked between lymph nodes and nontumor tissue in diversity, with V and J gene preferences. Tumor T cell lymph node origin was a supported hypothesis, not proven. Tumor and nontumor repertoires were significantly more similar in luminal-like than in basal-like breast cancer. The data were judged consistent with most tumor T cells coming from lymph node and expanding in tumor.

Input material: axillary lymph node tissue. The chain recombines TRBV12-3 or TRBV12-4 with TRBJ2-3; 7 bases align to TRBD1. The receptor was derived from a female donor with breast cancer. Some clones in this sample may be carry-over from other donors' samples. The CDR3 nucleotides are TGTGCCAGCAGTTTCCAACAGGGGAATACGCAGTATTTT. This encodes CASSFQQGNTQYF.